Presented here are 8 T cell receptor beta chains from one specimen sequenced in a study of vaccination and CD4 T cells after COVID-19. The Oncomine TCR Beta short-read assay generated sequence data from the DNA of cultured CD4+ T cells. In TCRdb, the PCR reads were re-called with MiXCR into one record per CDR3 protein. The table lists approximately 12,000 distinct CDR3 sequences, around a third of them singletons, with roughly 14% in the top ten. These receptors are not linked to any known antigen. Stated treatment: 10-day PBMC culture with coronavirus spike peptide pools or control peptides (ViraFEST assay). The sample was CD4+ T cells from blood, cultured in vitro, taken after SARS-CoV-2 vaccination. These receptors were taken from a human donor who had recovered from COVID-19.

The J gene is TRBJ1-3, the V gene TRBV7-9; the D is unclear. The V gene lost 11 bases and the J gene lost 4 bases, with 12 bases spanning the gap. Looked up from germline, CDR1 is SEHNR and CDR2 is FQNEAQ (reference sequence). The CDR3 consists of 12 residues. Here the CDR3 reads CAGLSSGNTIYF. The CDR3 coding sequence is TGTGCCGGCCTCTCCTCCGGAAACACCATATATTTT.

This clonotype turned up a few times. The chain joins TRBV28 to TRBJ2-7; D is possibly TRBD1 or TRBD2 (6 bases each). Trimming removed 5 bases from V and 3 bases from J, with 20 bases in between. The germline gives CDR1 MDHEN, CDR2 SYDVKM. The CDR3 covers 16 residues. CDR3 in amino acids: CASSHPRGTLIYEQYF. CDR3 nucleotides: TGTGCCAGCAGTCACCCGAGGGGGACTCTAATCTACGAGCAGTACTTC.

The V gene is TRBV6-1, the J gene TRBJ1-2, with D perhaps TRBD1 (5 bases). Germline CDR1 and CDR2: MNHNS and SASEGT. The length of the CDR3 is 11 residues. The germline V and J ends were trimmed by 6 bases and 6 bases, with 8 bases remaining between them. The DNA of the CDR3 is TGTGCCAGCAGCCCCAGGGATGGCTACACCTTC. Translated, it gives CASSPRDGYTF.

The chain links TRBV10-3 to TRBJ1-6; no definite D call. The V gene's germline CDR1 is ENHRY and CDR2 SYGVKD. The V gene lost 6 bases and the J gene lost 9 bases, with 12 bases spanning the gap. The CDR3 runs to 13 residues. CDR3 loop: CAISPGVGSPLHF. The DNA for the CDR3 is TGTGCCATCAGCCCGGGCGTAGGTTCACCCCTCCACTTT.

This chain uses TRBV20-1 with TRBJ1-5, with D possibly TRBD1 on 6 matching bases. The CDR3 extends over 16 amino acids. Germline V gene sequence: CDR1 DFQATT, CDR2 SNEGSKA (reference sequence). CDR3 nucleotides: TGCAGCGCTCGGTGGGGGCCTCGGTCTACAACTCAGCCCCAGCATTTT. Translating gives CSARWGPRSTTQPQHF.

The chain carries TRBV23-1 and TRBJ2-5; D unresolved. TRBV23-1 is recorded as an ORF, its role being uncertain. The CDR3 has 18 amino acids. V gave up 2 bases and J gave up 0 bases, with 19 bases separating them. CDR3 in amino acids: CASSQPPGHPSHQETQYF. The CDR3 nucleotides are TGCGCCAGCAGTCAACCTCCCGGGCACCCAAGCCACCAAGAGACCCAGTACTTC.

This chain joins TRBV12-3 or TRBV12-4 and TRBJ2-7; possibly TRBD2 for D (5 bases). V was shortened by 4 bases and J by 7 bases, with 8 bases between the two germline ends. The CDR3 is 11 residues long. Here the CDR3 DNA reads TGTGCCAGCAGTTCCAGAGGGGAGCAGTACTTC. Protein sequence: CASSSRGEQYF.

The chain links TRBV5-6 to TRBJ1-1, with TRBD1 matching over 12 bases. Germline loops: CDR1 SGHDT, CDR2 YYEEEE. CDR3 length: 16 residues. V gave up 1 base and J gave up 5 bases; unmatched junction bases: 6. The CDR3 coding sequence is TGTGCCAGCAGCTTGTTTGGGACAGGGGGCCGGACTGAAGCTTTCTTT. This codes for CASSLFGTGGRTEAFF. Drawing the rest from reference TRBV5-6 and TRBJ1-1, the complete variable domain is DAGVTQSPTHLIKTRGQQVTLRCSPKSGHDTVSWYQQALGQGPQFIFQYYEEEERQRGNFPDRFSGHQFPNYSSELNVNALLLGDSALYLCASSLFGTGGRTEAFFGQGTRLTVV.